The subject of this entry is one TCR beta chain. The antigen is not known. The data were obtained in a study of monozygotic twins with inflammatory bowel disease. The CDR3 contains 16 residues. Germline V gene sequence: CDR1 SGHRS, CDR2 YFSETQ. The TCR libraries each used total RNA (roughly 4,000 ng per library). TCRdb processed the 5' RACE reads again and assigns one entry to each CDR3 protein, with no DNA. Here the sample table reports some 170,000 distinct CDR3 sequences. Overall study results and limits: Researchers reported no repertoire similarity difference between concordant and discordant twins, possibly from limited power.

Sequencing used blood. V usage is TRBV5-1 and J usage is TRBJ2-4; TCRdb's D call, TRBD1, is unchecked because there is no DNA. This TCR was recovered from a human donor with ulcerative colitis or Crohn's disease, or a healthy co-twin of an affected twin (not recorded which). CDR3 loop: CASPQAGLLAKNIQYF.